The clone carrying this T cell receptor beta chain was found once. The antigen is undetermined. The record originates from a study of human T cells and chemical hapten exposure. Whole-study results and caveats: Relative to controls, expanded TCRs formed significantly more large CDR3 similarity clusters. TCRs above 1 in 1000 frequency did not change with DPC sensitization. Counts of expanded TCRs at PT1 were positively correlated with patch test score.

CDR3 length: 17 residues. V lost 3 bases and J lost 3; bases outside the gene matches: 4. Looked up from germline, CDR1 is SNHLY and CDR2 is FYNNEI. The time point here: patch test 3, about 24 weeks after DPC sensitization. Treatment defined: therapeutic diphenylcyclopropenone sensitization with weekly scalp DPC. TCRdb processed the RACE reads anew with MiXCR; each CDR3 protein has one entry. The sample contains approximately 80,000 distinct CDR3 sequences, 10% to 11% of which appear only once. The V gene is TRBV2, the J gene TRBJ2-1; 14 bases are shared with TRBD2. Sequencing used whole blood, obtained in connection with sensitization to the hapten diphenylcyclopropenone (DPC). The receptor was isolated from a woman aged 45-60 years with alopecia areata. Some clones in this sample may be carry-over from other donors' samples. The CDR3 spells CASSETSGRARYNEQFF. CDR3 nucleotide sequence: TGTGCCAGCAGTGAGACTAGCGGGAGGGCCCGCTACAATGAGCAGTTCTTC.